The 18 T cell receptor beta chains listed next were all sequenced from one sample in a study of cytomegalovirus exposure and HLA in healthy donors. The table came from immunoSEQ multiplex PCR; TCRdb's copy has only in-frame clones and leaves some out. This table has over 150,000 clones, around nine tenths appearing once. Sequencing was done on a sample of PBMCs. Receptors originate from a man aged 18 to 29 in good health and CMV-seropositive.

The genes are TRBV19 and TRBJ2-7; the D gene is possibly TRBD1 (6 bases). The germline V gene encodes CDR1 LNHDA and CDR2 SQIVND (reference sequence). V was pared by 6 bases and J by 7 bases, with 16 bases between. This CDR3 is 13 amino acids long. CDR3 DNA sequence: TGTGCCAGTAGGAGGCAGGGGATGAGTGAGCAGTACTTC. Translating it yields CASRRQGMSEQYF.

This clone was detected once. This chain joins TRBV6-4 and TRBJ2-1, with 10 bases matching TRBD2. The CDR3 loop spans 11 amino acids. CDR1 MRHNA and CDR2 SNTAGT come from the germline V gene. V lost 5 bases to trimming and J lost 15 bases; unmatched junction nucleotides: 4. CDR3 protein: CASSSSGRLFF. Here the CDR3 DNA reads TGTGCCAGCAGTAGTAGCGGGAGGTTGTTCTTC.

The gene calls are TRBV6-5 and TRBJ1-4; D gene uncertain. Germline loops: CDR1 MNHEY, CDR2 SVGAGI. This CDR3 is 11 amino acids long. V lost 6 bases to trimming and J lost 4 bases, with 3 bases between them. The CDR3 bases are TGTGCCAGCAGCATTAATGAAAAACTGTTTTTT. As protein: CASSINEKLFF.

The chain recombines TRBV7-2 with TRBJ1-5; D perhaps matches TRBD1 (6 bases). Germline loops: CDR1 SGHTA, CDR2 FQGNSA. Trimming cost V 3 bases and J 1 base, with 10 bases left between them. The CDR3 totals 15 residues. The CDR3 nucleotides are TGTGCCAGCAGCTTGTGGGGGACAAGCAATCAGCCCCAGCATTTT. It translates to CASSLWGTSNQPQHF.

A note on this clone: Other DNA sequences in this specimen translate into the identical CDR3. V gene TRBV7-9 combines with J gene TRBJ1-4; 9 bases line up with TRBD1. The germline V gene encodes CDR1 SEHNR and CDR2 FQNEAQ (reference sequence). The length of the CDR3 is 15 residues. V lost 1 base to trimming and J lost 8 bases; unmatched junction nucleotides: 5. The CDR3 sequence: CASSLGGTGNEKLFF. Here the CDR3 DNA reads TGTGCCAGCAGCTTAGGGGGGACAGGGAACGAAAAACTGTTTTTT.

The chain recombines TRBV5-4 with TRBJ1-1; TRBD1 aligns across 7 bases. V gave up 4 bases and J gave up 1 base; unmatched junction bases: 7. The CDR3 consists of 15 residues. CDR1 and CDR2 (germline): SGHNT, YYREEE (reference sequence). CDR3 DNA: TGTGCCAGCAGCACCCCGGGACAGTCGAACACTGAAGCTTTCTTT. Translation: CASSTPGQSNTEAFF. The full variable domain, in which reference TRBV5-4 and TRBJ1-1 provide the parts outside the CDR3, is ETGVTQSPTHLIKTRGQQVTLRCSSQSGHNTVSWYQQALGQGPQFIFQYYREEENGRGNFPPRFSGLQFPNYSSELNVNALELDDSALYLCASSTPGQSNTEAFFGQGTRLTVV.

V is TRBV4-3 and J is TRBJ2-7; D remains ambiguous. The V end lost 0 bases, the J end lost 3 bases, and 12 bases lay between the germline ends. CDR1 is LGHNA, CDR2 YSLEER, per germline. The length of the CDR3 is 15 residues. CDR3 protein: CASSQDSTQLYEQYF. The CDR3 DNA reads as TGCGCCAGCAGCCAAGATTCGACTCAGCTCTACGAGCAGTACTTC.

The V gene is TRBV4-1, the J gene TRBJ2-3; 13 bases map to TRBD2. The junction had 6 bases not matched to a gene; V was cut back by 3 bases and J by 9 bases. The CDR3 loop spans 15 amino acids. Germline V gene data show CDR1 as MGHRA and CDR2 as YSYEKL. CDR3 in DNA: TGCGCCAGCAGCCAGTTAGGACTAGCGGGGGAAACGCAGTATTTT. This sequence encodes CASSQLGLAGETQYF.

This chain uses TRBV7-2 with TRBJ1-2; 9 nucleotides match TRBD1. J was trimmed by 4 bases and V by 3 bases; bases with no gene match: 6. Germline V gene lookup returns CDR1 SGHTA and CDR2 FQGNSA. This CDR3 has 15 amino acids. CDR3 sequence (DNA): TGTGCCAGCAGCTTGACAGGGGGGCAACCCTATGGCTACACCTTC. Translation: CASSLTGGQPYGYTF.

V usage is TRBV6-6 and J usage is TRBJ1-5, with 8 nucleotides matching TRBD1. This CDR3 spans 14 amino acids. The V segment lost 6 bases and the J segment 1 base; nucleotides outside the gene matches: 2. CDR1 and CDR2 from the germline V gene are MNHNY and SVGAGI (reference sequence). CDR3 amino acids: CASSRDRSNQPQHF. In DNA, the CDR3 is TGTGCCAGCAGCCGGGACAGGAGCAATCAGCCCCAGCATTTT.

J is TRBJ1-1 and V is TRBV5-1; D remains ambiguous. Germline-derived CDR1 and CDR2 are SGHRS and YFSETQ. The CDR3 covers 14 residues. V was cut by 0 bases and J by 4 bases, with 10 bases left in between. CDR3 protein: CASSLGPASTEAFF. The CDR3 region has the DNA TGCGCCAGCAGCTTGGGACCGGCTAGCACTGAAGCTTTCTTT.

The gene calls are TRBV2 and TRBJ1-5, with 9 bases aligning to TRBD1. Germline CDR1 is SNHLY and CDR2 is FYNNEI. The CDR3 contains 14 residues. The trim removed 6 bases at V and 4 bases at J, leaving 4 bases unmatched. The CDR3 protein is CASRTTGGNQPQHF. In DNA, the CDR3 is TGTGCCAGCAGGACGACAGGGGGGAATCAGCCCCAGCATTTT.

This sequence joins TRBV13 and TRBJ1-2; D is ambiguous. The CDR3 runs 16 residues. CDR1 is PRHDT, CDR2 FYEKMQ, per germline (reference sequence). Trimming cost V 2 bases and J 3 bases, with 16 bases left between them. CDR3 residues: CASSLRAEAGYYGYTF. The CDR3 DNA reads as TGTGCCAGCAGCTTAAGAGCGGAGGCAGGCTACTATGGCTACACCTTC. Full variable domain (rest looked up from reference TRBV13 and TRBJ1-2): AAGVIQSPRHLIKEKRETATLKCYPIPRHDTVYWYQQGPGQDPQFLISFYEKMQSDKGSIPDRFSAQQFSDYHSELNMSSLELGDSALYFCASSLRAEAGYYGYTFGSGTRLTVV.

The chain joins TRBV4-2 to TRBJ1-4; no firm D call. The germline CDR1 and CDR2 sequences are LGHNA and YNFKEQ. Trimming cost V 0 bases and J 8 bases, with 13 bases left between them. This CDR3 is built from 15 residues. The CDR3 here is CASSQDFSSREKLFF. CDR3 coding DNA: TGTGCCAGCAGCCAAGATTTTTCATCGAGGGAAAAACTGTTTTTT.

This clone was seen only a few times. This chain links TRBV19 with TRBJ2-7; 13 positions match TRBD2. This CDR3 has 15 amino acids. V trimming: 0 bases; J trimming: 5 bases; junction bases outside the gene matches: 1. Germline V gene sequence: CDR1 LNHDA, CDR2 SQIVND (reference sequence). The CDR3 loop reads CASSIDGLAGDEQYF. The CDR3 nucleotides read TGTGCCAGTAGTATAGATGGACTAGCGGGAGACGAGCAGTACTTC.

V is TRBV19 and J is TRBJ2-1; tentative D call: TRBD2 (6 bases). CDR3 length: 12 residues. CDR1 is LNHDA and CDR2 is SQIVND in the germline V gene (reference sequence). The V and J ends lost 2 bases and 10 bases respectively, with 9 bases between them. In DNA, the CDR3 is TGTGCCAGTAGTATATTAGGGAGGGAGCAGTTCTTC. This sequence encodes CASSILGREQFF.

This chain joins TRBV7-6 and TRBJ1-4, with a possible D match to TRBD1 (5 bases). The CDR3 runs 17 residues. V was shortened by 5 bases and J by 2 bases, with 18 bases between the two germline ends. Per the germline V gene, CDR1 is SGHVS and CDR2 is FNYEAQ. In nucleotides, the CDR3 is TGTGCCAGCAGCGTCCGGCAAGGGGTGGCTACTAATGAAAAACTGTTTTTT. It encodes CASSVRQGVATNEKLFF.

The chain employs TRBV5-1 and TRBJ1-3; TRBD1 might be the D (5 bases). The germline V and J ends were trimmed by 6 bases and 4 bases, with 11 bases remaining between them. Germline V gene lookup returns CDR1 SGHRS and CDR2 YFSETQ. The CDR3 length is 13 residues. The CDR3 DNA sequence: TGCGCCAGCAAGGGGTGTGGCGGAAACACCATATATTTT. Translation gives CASKGCGGNTIYF.